This T cell receptor (beta chain) was sequenced for a study of T cell changes during pregnancy in multiple sclerosis. Here immunoSEQ multiplex PCR was the method, and the copy in TCRdb shows in-frame clones only, minus some. The profile shows about 130,000 clones, roughly 95% of them singletons. The sample here was peripheral blood, taken after pregnancy. The origin of this receptor is a female donor with multiple sclerosis, enrolled in a pregnancy study.

The CDR3 DNA is TGCAGCGTCGCTAGCGGGAGGGAGACAGATACGCAGTATTTT. Protein sequence: CSVASGRETDTQYF. V usage is TRBV29-1 and J usage is TRBJ2-3; 12 bases match TRBD2. CDR1 is SQVTM and CDR2 is ANQGSEA in the germline V gene. This CDR3 is 14 amino acids long. V lost 6 bases, J lost 3 bases, and 4 bases stayed unmatched.